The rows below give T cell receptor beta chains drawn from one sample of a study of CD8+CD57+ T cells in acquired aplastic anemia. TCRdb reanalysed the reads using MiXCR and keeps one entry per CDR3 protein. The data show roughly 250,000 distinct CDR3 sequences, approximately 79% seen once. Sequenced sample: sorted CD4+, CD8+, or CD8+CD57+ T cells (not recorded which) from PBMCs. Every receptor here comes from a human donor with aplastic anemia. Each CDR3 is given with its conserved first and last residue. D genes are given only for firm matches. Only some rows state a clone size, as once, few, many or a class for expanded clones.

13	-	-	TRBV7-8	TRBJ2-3	TGTGCCAGCAGCTTAGGGGGAGGAGACGATACGCATTTT	CASSLGGGDDTHF
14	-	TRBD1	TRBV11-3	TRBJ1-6	TGTGCCAGCAGCTTGGGACAGAAGAATTCACCCCTCCACTTT	CASSLGQKNSPLHF
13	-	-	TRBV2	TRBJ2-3	TGTGCCCGTCGGGGCCGAGGCACGGATACGCAGTATTTT	CARRGRGTDTQYF
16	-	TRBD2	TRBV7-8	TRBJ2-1	TGTGCCAGCAGCTCTGGATGGGGGGGAGGGACCGAAGAGCAGTTCTTC	CASSSGWGGGTEEQFF
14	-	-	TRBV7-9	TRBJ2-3	TGTGCCGGACACTTAGCTAGGGGTCCCGATACGCAGTATTTT	CAGHLARGPDTQYF
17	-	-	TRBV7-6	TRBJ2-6	TGTGCCAGCACCCTAGGGCGGGGCCCCCCTGGGGCCAACGTCCTGACTTTC	CASTLGRGPPGANVLTF
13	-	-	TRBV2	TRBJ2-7	TGTGCCAGCAGAAACCAACAGGGGAGGGAGCAGTACTTC	CASRNQQGREQYF
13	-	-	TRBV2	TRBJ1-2	TGTGCCAGCGGGGACGGGGGACCGTCAGGCTACACCTTC	CASGDGGPSGYTF
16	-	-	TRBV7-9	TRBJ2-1	TGTGCCAGCAGCCTATTAGTGGGGATCCCCTACAATGAGCAGTTCTTC	CASSLLVGIPYNEQFF
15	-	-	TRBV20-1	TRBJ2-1	TGCAGTGCTAGAGCCACGAGCGCCTATTACAATGAGCAGTTCTTC	CSARATSAYYNEQFF
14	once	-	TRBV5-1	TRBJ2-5	TGTGCCACCAGCATGCGCAGCGAGCATGAGACCCAGTACTTC	CATSMRSEHETQYF
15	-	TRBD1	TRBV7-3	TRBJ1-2	TGTGCCAGCAGCCCACGGGACAGTGCCACCTATGGCTACACCTTC	CASSPRDSATYGYTF
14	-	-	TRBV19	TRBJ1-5	TGTGCCAGCAGTTTAGCGAGAGGTCCCTATACGCAGCATTTT	CASSLARGPYTQHF
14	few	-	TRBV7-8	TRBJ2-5	TGTGCCAGCAGCAGAGGGTCAGACCCCGATACGCAGTACTTC	CASSRGSDPDTQYF
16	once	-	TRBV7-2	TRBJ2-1	TGTGCCAGCAGCTTACTAGGGGGGGGGGAGACCGATGAGCAGTTCTTC	CASSLLGGGETDEQFF
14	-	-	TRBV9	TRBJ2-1	TGTGCCAGCAGCGTGGGGGTCTCGAGAAATCAGCCCCTCTTT	CASSVGVSRNQPLF
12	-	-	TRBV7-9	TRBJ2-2	TGTGCCAGCAGCTTCGTAGCCGGGGAGCAGTTTTTT	CASSFVAGEQFF